This T cell receptor (beta chain) was recovered during a study of response to subunit inactivated influenza vaccine. This clonotype came up a few times. TCRdb re-called the RT-PCR reads through MiXCR, storing one row per CDR3 protein. The sample consists of around 470,000 distinct CDR3 sequences, approximately 7.3% of them appearing once. This specimen was PBMCs from blood, taken around 25 months after vaccination. This sequence originates from a man in his fifties or sixties who received an inactivated influenza vaccine.

In DNA form, the CDR3 reads TGTGCCAGCTCACCGGGACAGGTGCCTATGGGCAATCAGCCCCAGCATTTT. Translation: CASSPGQVPMGNQPQHF. The chain couples TRBV18 to TRBJ1-5; 8 bases match TRBD1. The CDR3 extends over 17 amino acids. V trimming: 3 bases; J trimming: 2 bases; junction bases outside the gene matches: 9. Looked up from germline, CDR1 is KGHSH and CDR2 is LQKENI. Combining the CDR3 with reference TRBV18 and TRBJ1-5 gives the whole variable domain NAGVMQNPRHLVRRRGQEARLRCSPMKGHSHVYWYRQLPEEGLKFMVYLQKENIIDESGMPKERFSAEFPKEGPSILRIQQVVRGDSAAYFCASSPGQVPMGNQPQHFGDGTRLSIL.